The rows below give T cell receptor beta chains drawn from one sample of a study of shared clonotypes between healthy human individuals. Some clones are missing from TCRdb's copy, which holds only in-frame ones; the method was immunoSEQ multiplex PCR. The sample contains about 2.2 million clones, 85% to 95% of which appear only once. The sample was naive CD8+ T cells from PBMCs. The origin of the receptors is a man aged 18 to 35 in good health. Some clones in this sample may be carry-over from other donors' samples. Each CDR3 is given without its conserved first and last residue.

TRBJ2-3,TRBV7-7,ASSPSSSNTDTQY
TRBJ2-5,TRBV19,ASSMAGGETQY
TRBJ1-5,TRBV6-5,ASSSEGQGSQPQH
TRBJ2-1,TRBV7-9,ASSFSADNEQF
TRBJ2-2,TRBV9,ASGLASIATTGELF
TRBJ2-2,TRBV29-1,SVAGETGELF
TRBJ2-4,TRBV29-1,SVEVTFGNIQY
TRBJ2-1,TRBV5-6,ASSLAGGLNSYNEQF
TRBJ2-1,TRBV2,ASTKTESNEQF
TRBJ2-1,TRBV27,ASSTTRQGTYEQF
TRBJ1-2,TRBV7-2,ASSLVGGDPLGYT
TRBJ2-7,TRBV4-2,ASSPTSGSMYEQY
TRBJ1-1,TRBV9,ASSDGQGMTEAF
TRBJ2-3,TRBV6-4,ASSDAQGSTDTQY
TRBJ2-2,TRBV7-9,ASSQKGSSTGELF
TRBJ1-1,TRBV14,ASSRETGLGEAF
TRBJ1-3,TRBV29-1,SVVWIGSSGNTIY
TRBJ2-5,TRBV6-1,ASSGRDRQETQY
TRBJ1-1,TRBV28,ASSLKGGNTEAF
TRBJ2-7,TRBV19,ASSIKYSYEQY
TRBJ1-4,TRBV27,ASSSTGGRGRRNEKLF
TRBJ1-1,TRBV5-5,ASSLWTVNTEAF
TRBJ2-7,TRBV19,ASSMVPRGYEQY
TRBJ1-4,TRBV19,ASRLWDTTNEKLF
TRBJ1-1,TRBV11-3,ASSSSHGLITEAF
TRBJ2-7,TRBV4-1,ASSQAQWGRYEQY
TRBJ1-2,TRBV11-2,ASSPGTANYGYT
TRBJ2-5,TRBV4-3,ASSQGSGSGETQY
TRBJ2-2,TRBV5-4,ASSLGPLTGELF
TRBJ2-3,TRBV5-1,ASSWGQGGDTQY
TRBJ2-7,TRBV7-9,ASSLDGSEQY
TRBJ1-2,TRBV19,ASSTNYGYT
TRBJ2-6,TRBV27,ASSITSGGANVLT
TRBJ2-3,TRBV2,ASRRRTSGSTDTQY
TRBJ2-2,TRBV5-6,ASSFSSGRDPELF
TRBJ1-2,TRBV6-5,ASSYRGQGAGGYT
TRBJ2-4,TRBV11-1,ASSPRVNQY
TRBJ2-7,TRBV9,ASSGRTGREQY
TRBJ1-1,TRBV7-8,ASSFLVLAEAF
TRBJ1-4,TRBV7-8,ASLPFDRGSEKLF
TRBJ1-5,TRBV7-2,ASSLGVSSNQPQH
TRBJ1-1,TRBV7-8,ASSSTGLWNTEAF
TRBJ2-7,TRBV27,ASSLRAGDDEQY
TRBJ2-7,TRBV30,AWDRSEQY
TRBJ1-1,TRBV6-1,ASTDEGQGNTEAF
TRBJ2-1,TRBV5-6,ASSLTRDYNEQF
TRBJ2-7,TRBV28,ASSLGAPTSGSARSYEQY
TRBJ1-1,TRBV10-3,AISDQGPRVWAF
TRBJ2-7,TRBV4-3,ASSQDPDSYEQY
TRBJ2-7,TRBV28,ASSEARAGVHEQY
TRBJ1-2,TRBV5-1,ASSTTGGGNNYGYT
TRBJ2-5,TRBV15,ATEALGTQY
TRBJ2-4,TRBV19,ASNHDARGRLADKNIQY
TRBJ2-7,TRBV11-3,ASSPSGTYEQY
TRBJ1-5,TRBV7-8,ASSLGRGHQPQH